A single sample gave rise to the 16 T cell receptor beta chains below, sequenced in a study of monozygotic twins with inflammatory bowel disease. No DNA is given; TCRdb re-called the 5' RACE reads and lists each CDR3 protein once. With around 450,000 distinct CDR3 sequences in the sample, the ten largest clones hold around 2.4%. The sequenced sample consisted of blood. The origin of the receptors is a human donor with ulcerative colitis or Crohn's disease, or a healthy co-twin of an affected twin (not recorded which).

The chain couples TRBV4-3 to TRBJ2-3; TCRdb indicates TRBD1, and absent DNA this call remains unverified. Germline lookup yields CDR1 LGHNA and CDR2 YSLEER. This CDR3 is 13 amino acids long. The chain's CDR3 is CASSQEGEGTQYF.

The gene calls are TRBV10-3 and TRBJ2-7; there is no DNA to check the TCRdb D call of TRBD2. This CDR3 is 14 amino acids long. Germline V gives CDR1 ENHRY, CDR2 SYGVKD. CDR3: CAIREEDFSYEQYF.

The chain combines TRBV10-3 with TRBJ2-2; the D gene TCRdb calls, TRBD2, cannot be checked with no DNA. CDR3 length equals 15 residues. The germline CDR1 and CDR2 sequences are ENHRY and SYGVKD. CDR3: CAISRAGTDTGELFF.

This chain joins TRBV4-1 and TRBJ2-4; the TCRdb call, TRBD2, lacks DNA for checking. The CDR3 is 16 residues long. Germline V gene data show CDR1 as MGHRA and CDR2 as YSYEKL. Here the CDR3 reads CASSNPQKKVGDIQYF.

This chain links TRBV7-2 with TRBJ2-7; TCRdb calls TRBD2, which cannot be checked without DNA. This CDR3 contains 14 residues. Germline CDR1 SGHTA, CDR2 FQGNSA. CDR3 in amino acids: CASSTSGRAYEQYF. The entire variable domain, with the rest obtained from reference TRBV7-2 and TRBJ2-7, is as follows: GAGVSQSPSNKVTEKGKDVELRCDPISGHTALYWYRQSLGQGLEFLIYFQGNSAPDKSGLPSDRFSAERTGGSVSTLTIQRTQQEDSAVYLCASSTSGRAYEQYFGPGTRLTVT.

This rearrangement joins TRBV19 to TRBJ1-5; TCRdb designates TRBD1, a call that cannot be tested without DNA. This CDR3 is built from 15 residues. CDR1 is LNHDA and CDR2 is SQIVND in the germline V gene (reference sequence). CDR3 loop: CASSTSTGTNQPQHF.

The V gene is TRBV30, the J gene TRBJ1-2; the D gene TCRdb calls, TRBD1, cannot be checked with no DNA. CDR1 is GTSNPN and CDR2 is SVGIG in the germline V gene (reference sequence). This CDR3 has 16 amino acids. The chain's CDR3 is CAWYGQGPWTGYGYTF.

The chain recombines TRBV30 with TRBJ2-7; TCRdb's assignment of TRBD1 cannot be checked, as there is no DNA. Looked up from germline, CDR1 is GTSNPN and CDR2 is SVGIG (reference sequence). There are 11 residues in the CDR3. This CDR3 reads CAWSRPYEQYF.

The chain is built from TRBV18 and TRBJ2-3; with no DNA, the TCRdb D assignment of TRBD1 cannot be verified. This CDR3 is 15 amino acids long. The germline V gene encodes CDR1 KGHSH and CDR2 LQKENI. The chain's CDR3 is CASSPQQGSTDTQYF.

V gene TRBV6-5 combines with J gene TRBJ2-7. CDR3 length: 14 amino acids. Per the germline V gene, CDR1 is MNHEY and CDR2 is SVGAGI. CDR3 sequence: CASSYNRGDYEQYF.

V is TRBV5-1 and J is TRBJ1-3. Germline values: CDR1 SGHRS, CDR2 YFSETQ. The CDR3 length is 14 residues. CDR3 amino acids: CASSHDRSGNTIYF.

The chain is built from TRBV5-4 and TRBJ2-1; with no DNA, the TCRdb D assignment of TRBD1 cannot be verified. The CDR3 totals 14 residues. Germline V lookup: CDR1 SGHNT, CDR2 YYREEE (reference sequence). CDR3 sequence reads: CASSFPGETLEQFF.

The chain uses TRBV28 and TRBJ2-1. This CDR3 comprises 14 residues. Per germline, CDR1 MDHEN and CDR2 SYDVKM. The CDR3: CASGSGGSYNEQFF.

The CDR3 spells CASSPLGVNTEAFF. The chain carries TRBV18 and TRBJ1-1; the TCRdb D gene call, TRBD1, has no DNA to confirm it. Germline loops: CDR1 KGHSH, CDR2 LQKENI. The CDR3 spans 14 residues.

CDR3 protein: CASSRETRYGYTF. J is TRBJ1-2 and V is TRBV4-1. The CDR3 contains 13 residues. In germline, CDR1 is MGHRA, CDR2 YSYEKL.

The rearrangement joins TRBV11-2 to TRBJ2-7; no DNA is available, so the TRBD1 call from TCRdb remains unchecked. Germline CDR1 SGHAT, CDR2 FQNNGV. This CDR3 contains 16 residues. CDR3 sequence reads: CASSLDPGPIAYEQYF.